This T cell receptor (beta chain) was captured in a study of shared clonotypes between healthy human individuals (dated by TCRdb to 2019 to 2021). Looking at the study overall: A couple of women and a few men aged 18 to 49 years were included in the cohort. For each donor, three plates each were used for CD4 naive and CD4 memory, two plates were used for CD8 naive, and one plate was used for CD8 memory. The study deeply sequenced blood TCR repertoires of several healthy adults to estimate repertoire size and the extent of clonotype sharing between individuals. To increase sequencing depth and limit assay-specific biases, TCR repertoire library preparation and sequencing were carried out by different laboratories using diverse techniques. Between about 0.85 and 9.5 billion PBMCs per donor were obtained by leukapheresis.

Details on this clone: Its antigen target is currently unknown. Base qualities are not at hand, and no much larger clone is one base apart.

The study at large found these results: Because the study included only a small number of donors, the genetic and exposure-history diversity represented was limited. Compared with non-shared clonotypes, clonotypes shared by all four sorted-subset donors had higher generation probabilities. Sampling was restricted to blood, and TCR repertoires in tissue are likely to differ from TCR repertoires in blood. Larger estimated clonotype richness was generally found for naive subsets than for memory subsets. Sharing across several donors was observed for approximately 5% of naive CD4, over 3% of naive CD8, roughly 2.4% of memory CD4, and approximately 0.41% of memory CD8 clonotypes. Incomplete sequencing was indicated by rarefaction of sorted-subset datasets, despite the large sequencing depth. Pairwise subsampling indicated that sequencing depth was expected to affect the degree of clonotype sharing among donors.

The donors were healthy, HIV-negative adults with no recently reported acute infections or vaccinations. Only Caucasian adults living in Nashville, Tennessee, USA were represented among the donors. CD4+ T cells were enriched by magnetic negative selection; naive cells were then positively selected on CD45RA, and the negative fraction formed the memory subset. Blood was obtained by leukapheresis, after which PBMCs were separated by Ficoll-Histopaque density gradient centrifugation and cryopreserved in liquid nitrogen vapor phase. Analytical flow cytometry was used to check the purity and quantity of every magnetically sorted T cell population. Each sorted fraction had its genomic DNA isolated and then quantified by UV absorbance on a Nanodrop 2000c. Using the deep immunoSEQ assay, TCR CDR3 regions were amplified from genomic DNA by multiplex PCR. Genomic DNA extracted from each cell subset was distributed evenly over all wells of several immunoSEQ 96-well plates, and each plate served as one replicate. Each replicate PCR for sorted subsets received about 220 ng genomic DNA, equal to about 30,000 T cell genomes. The purified libraries were quantified using a Qubit 3.0 fluorometer, sized with a Bioanalyzer 2100, and then quantified again using the KAPA Library Quantification kit. Every immunoSEQ 96-well plate was sequenced on a dedicated single-read 150-cycle Illumina NextSeq 550 flow cell. As for the authors' bioinformatics: Because the immunoSEQ output included only junctional sequences and no quality scores, the filtering could not be the same as the filtering used for full-length reads. Sequences were annotated with PyIR, a Python wrapper for IgBLAST v1.9, and V/J genes and CDR3 were assigned using IMGT germline references. Any read was removed if the V/J assignment was weak (E-value above 1e-6), the CDR3 was missing, or the read contained stop codons, out-of-frame junctions, or ambiguous translated residues. A V3J clonotype was defined by an identical inferred V gene, J gene, and CDR3 amino acid sequence. The percentage overlap between two repertoires was calculated by dividing the number of shared unique clonotypes by the size of the smaller repertoire. Three approaches were used to assess repertoire richness: RTK rarefaction, the Chao1 estimator, and Recon v2.1 estimates of unobserved clonotypes. OLGA was used to compute generation probabilities for all TCRbeta clonotypes that the gDNA method yielded from a handful of donors. TCRdb mirrors the immuneACCESS table, restricted to in-frame sequences. Some clones are absent from its copies; in checked studies, under half trace to an unresolved V gene, and the reason for the others is unknown. Clonal size and the V and J genes are those of that table, whereas D and trimming came from the DNA. The sample contains roughly 300,000 clones, roughly 70% of them found a single time. The ten top clones hold over 9.5% of the sample.

Reading from cysteine to phenylalanine, the CDR3 counts 17 amino acids. This entry keeps only the CDR3 DNA: 51 bases, framed from base 1. The germline V gene gives CDR1 as MGHRA and CDR2 as YSYEKL. V is reduced by 0 bases and J by 6 bases, leaving a spacing of 19 bases between them. The TCR comes from a young man in good health. Input material: memory CD4+ T cells sorted from blood. Read against the paper, the sample's cell subset or site label means: CD45RA-negative fraction. The V gene is TRBV4-1 and the J gene is TRBJ2-3; TRBD1 is possibly the D segment (5 matching bases). The CDR3 region: CASSQDYKATVMDTQYF. The sequenced DNA is TGCGCCAGCAGCCAAGATTATAAGGCGACAGTGATGGATACGCAGTATTTT.